Following are 9 T cell receptor beta chains from one sample sequenced in a study of blood T cell repertoires in COVID-19. Assay used: immunoSEQ multiplex PCR; TCRdb lists only in-frame clones, some missing. The table lists 20,000 to 25,000 clones, 75% to 95% of them singletons. The material sequenced was peripheral blood. Receptors were obtained from a human donor in a cohort sampled during active COVID-19.

V gene TRBV6-1 combines with J gene TRBJ1-2, with 11 bases that match TRBD1. The CDR3 consists of 15 residues. Trimming removed 2 bases from V and 9 bases from J; junction bases left unmatched: 8. CDR1 MNHNS and CDR2 SASEGT come from the germline V gene. The CDR3 DNA sequence: TGTGCCAGCAGTGAATCAGCAGGACAGGGGGCGAGCTACACCTTC. This codes for CASSESAGQGASYTF.

This rearrangement joins TRBV6-5 to TRBJ2-2; 9 positions match TRBD1. The length of the CDR3 is 13 residues. V was pared by 6 bases and J by 6 bases, with 2 bases of the junction left unmatched. Germline V gene lookup returns CDR1 MNHEY and CDR2 SVGAGI. The DNA for the CDR3 is TGTGCCAGCAGCAGGGACAGGGCCGGGGAGCTGTTTTTT. Amino acids: CASSRDRAGELFF.

The V gene is TRBV10-3, the J gene TRBJ2-5; 8 bases fit TRBD2. J lost 4 bases, V lost 6 bases, and 13 bases had no gene match. Germline V gene data show CDR1 as ENHRY and CDR2 as SYGVKD. This CDR3 is built from 16 residues. The CDR3 DNA reads as TGTGCCATCAGCCCGTTCGGGGCGGGGGGTGGAGAGACCCAGTACTTC. Protein product: CAISPFGAGGGETQYF.

V gene TRBV9 combines with J gene TRBJ1-2, with D possibly being TRBD1 (5 bases). Germline V CDR1 and CDR2: SGDLS, YYNGEE. V was cut by 0 bases and J by 10 bases, with 13 bases left in between. The CDR3 extends over 13 amino acids. The chain's CDR3 is CASSVGQGDSYTF. Here the CDR3 DNA reads TGTGCCAGCAGCGTAGGGCAGGGCGATTCCTACACCTTC.

The chain uses TRBV2 and TRBJ1-2; D is unresolved. Between the trimmed V and J ends, which lost 4 bases and 7 bases, there was a span of 10 bases. This CDR3 contains 12 residues. Germline V gene data show CDR1 as SNHLY and CDR2 as FYNNEI. This chain's CDR3 is CASSVAGSGYTF. The CDR3 coding sequence is TGTGCCAGCAGTGTTGCAGGATCTGGCTACACCTTC.

V is TRBV9 and J is TRBJ2-2; 7 nucleotides match TRBD1. V dropped 0 bases and J dropped 6; count of bases not matched to a gene: 8. There are 16 residues in the CDR3. Looked up from germline, CDR1 is SGDLS and CDR2 is YYNGEE. The CDR3 loop reads CASSVGVGGAPGELFF. The CDR3 bases are TGTGCCAGCAGCGTAGGGGTAGGGGGCGCCCCCGGGGAGCTGTTTTTT.

CDR3 protein: CASSLLGGFNEKLFF. DNA of the CDR3: TGTGCCAGCAGTCTCCTCGGGGGTTTTAATGAAAAACTGTTTTTT. The chain has TRBV2 and TRBJ1-4; maybe TRBD1 (5 bases). CDR1 is SNHLY, CDR2 FYNNEI, per germline. The ends were cut back, 5 bases at V and 4 bases at J, with 14 bases in the middle. CDR3 length: 15 amino acids. The whole variable domain, remainder taken from reference TRBV2 and TRBJ1-4, is EPEVTQTPSHQVTQMGQEVILRCVPISNHLYFYWYRQILGQKVEFLVSFYNNEISEKSEIFDDQFSVERPDGSNFTLKIRSTKLEDSAMYFCASSLLGGFNEKLFFGSGTQLSVL.

The chain joins TRBV11-3 to TRBJ1-4, with 7 bases matching TRBD1. Germline assignment: CDR1 SGHNT and CDR2 YENEEA. CDR3 length equals 15 residues. Germline trimming cut 3 bases from V and 8 bases from J; bases unmatched to any gene: 9. The CDR3 DNA is TGTGCCAGCAGCTTTGGTGAGGGGGCCAACGAAAAACTGTTTTTT. It is translated as CASSFGEGANEKLFF.

This chain links TRBV10-2 with TRBJ2-6; D gene uncertain. Trimming shortened V by 8 bases and J by 0 bases, and 11 bases separated the two germline ends. The CDR3 runs to 15 residues. CDR1 and CDR2 from the germline V gene are WSHSY and SAAADI. In DNA, the CDR3 is TGCGCCAGCCTCGCCGACAACTCTGGGGCCAACGTCCTGACTTTC. Translating gives CASLADNSGANVLTF.